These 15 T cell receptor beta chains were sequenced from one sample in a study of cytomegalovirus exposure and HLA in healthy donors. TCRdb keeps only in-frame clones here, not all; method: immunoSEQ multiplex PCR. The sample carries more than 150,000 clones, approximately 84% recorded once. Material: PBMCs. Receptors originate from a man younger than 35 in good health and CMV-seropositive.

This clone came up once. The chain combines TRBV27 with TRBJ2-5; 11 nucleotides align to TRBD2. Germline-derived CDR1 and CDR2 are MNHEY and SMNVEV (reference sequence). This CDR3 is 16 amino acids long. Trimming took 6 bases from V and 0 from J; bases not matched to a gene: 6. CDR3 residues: CASRRLAGPYQETQYF. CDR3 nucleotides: TGTGCCAGCAGAAGACTAGCGGGGCCCTACCAAGAGACCCAGTACTTC.

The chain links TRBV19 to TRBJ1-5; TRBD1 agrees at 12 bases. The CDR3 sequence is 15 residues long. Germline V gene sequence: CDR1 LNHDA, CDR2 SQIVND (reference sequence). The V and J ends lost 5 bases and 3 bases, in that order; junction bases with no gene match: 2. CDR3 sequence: CASSRDRGPNQPQHF. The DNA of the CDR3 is TGTGCCAGTAGTCGGGACAGGGGGCCCAATCAGCCCCAGCATTTT.

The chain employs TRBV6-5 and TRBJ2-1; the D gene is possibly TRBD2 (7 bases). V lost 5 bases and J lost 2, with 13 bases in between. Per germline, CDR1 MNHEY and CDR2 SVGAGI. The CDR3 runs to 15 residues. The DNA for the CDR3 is TGTGCCAGCAGTCCCACCGGGGGGCCCTACAATGAGCAGTTCTTC. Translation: CASSPTGGPYNEQFF.

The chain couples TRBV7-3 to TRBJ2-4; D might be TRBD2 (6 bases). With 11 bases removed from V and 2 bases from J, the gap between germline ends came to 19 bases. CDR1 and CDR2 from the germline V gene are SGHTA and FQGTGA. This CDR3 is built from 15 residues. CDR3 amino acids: CAYAGKWGSKNIQYF. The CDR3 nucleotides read TGTGCCTATGCGGGGAAATGGGGGTCCAAAAACATTCAGTACTTC.

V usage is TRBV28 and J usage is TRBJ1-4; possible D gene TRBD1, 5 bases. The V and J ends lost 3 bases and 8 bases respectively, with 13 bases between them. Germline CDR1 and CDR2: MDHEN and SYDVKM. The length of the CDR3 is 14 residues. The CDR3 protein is CASSLGQVREKLFF. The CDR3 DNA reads TGTGCCAGCAGTTTGGGGCAGGTCCGGGAAAAACTGTTTTTT. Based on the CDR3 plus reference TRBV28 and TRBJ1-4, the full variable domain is DVKVTQSSRYLVKRTGEKVFLECVQDMDHENMFWYRQDPGLGLRLIYFSYDVKMKEKGDIPEGYSVSREKKERFSLILESASTNQTSMYLCASSLGQVREKLFFGSGTQLSVL.

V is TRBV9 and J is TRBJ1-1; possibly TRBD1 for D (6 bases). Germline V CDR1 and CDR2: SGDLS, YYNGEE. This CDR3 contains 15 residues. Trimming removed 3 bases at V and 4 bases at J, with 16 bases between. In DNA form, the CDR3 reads TGTGCCAGCAGCGCCGAACAGGGTGTTGGCACTGAAGCTTTCTTT. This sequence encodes CASSAEQGVGTEAFF.

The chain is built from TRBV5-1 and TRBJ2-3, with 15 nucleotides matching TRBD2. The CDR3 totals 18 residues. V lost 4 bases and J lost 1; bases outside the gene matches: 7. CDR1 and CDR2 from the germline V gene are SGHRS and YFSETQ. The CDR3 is CASSPRGLAGGRTDTQYF. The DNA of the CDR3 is TGCGCCAGCAGCCCGCGGGGACTAGCGGGAGGACGCACAGATACGCAGTATTTT.

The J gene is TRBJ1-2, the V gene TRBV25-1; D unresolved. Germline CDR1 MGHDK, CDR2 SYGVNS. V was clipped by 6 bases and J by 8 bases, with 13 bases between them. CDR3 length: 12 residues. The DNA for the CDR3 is TGTGCCAGCAGGGAGAACCTCGAGGGCTACACCTTC. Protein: CASRENLEGYTF.

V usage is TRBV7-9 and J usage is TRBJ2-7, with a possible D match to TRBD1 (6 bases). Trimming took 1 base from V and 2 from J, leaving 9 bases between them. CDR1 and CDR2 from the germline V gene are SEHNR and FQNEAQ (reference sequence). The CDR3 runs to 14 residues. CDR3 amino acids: CASSLEGTTYEQYF. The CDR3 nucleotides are TGTGCCAGCAGCTTAGAAGGGACAACCTACGAGCAGTACTTC.

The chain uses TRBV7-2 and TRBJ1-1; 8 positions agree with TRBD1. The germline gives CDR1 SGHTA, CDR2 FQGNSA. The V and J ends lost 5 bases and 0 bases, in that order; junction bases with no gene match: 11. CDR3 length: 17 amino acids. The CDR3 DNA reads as TGTGCCAGCAGCAGGGCCGGGACAGGATCCATGAACACTGAAGCTTTCTTT. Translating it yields CASSRAGTGSMNTEAFF.

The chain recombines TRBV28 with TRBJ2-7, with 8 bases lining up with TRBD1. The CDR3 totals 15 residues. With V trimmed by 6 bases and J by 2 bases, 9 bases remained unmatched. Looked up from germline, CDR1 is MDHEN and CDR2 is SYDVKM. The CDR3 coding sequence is TGTGCCAGCAGCCTTCGGGACAGGTCTACCTACGAGCAGTACTTC. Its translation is CASSLRDRSTYEQYF.

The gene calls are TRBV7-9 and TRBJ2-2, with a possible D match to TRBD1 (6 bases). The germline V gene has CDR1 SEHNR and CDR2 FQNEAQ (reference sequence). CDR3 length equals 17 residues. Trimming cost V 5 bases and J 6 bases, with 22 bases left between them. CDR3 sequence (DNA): TGTGCCAGCAGCCTAGAGGTTCAGGGGTTAAAGCCCGGGGAGCTGTTTTTT. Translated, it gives CASSLEVQGLKPGELFF.

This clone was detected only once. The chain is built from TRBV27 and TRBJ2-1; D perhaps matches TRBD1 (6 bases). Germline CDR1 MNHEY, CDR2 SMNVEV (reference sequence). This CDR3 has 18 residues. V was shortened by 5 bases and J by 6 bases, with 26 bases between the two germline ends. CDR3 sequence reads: CASSGAGAFTLLFNEQFF. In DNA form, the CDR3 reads TGTGCCAGCAGTGGGGCAGGGGCGTTCACTCTACTATTCAATGAGCAGTTCTTC.

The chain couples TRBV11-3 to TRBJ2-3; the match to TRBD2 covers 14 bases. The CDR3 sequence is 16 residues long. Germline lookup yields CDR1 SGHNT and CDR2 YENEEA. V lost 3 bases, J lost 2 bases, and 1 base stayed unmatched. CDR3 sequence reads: CASSLGLAGDTDTQYF. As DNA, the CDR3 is TGTGCCAGCAGCTTGGGACTAGCGGGAGACACAGATACGCAGTATTTT.

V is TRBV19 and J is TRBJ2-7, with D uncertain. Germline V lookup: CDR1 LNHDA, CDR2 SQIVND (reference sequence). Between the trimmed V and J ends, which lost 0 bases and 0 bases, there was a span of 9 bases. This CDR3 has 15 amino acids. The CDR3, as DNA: TGTGCCAGTAGTATAGATCCGGTGAGCTCCTACGAGCAGTACTTC. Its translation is CASSIDPVSSYEQYF.